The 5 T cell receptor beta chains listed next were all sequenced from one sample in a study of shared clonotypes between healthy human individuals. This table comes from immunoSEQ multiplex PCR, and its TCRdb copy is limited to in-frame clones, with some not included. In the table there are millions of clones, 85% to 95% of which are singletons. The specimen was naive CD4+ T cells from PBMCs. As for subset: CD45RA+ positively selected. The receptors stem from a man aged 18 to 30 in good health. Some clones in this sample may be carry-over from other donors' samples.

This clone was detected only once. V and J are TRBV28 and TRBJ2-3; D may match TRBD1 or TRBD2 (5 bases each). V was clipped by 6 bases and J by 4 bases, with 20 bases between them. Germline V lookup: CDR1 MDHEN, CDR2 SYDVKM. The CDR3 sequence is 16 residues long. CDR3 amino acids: CASSTAQAKGPDTQYF. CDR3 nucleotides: TGTGCCAGCAGCACCGCCCAGGCTAAGGGACCAGATACGCAGTATTTT.

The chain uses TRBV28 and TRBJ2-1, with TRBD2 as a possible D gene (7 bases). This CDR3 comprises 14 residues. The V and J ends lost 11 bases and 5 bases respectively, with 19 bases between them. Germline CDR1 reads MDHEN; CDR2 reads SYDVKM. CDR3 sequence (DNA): TGTGCCTCTCTCGAGGGGGGGGCTCACAATGAGCAGTTCTTC. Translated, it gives CASLEGGAHNEQFF.

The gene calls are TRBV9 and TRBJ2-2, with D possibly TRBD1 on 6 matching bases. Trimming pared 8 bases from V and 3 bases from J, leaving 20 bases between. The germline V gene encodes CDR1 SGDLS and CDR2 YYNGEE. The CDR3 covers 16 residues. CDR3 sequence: CASRPQGSRDTGELFF. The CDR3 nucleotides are TGTGCCAGTCGGCCGCAGGGGAGTAGGGACACCGGGGAGCTGTTTTTT.

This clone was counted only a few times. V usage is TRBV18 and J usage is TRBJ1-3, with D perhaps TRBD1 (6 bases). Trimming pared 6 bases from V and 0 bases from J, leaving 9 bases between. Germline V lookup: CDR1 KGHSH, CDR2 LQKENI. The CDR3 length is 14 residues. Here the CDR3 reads CASSQQGSGNTIYF. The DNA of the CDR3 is TGTGCCAGCTCCCAACAGGGCTCTGGAAACACCATATATTTT.

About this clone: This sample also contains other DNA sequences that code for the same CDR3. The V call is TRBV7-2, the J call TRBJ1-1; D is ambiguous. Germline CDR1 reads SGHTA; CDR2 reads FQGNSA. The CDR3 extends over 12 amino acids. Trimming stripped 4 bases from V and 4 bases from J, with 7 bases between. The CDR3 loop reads CASSWTGTEAFF. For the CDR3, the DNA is TGTGCCAGCAGCTGGACGGGCACTGAAGCTTTCTTT.